This TCR beta chain derives from a study of beta chain features in type 1 diabetes. Comment on this clone: What it recognizes is unknown.

V lost 6 bases to trimming and J lost 6 bases, with 11 bases between them. The CDR3 runs 13 residues. The germline V gene encodes CDR1 SGHTA and CDR2 FQGTGA. The collection from each donor was one heparinised blood draw averaging about 116 mL. CD45RO/CCR7/CD25/CD127/CD95/CD27 sorting isolated CD4+ naive, central memory, regulatory and stem cell-like memory cells. General study results and limits: Researchers could not determine here whether HLA type influences TCRB rearrangement. Among all four CD4+ subsets, Type 1 diabetes patients had TCRB CDR3s that were moderately but significantly shorter.

Of the isolated RNA, all was reverse transcribed, and so the sequenced material was expressed TCRB transcripts. About 3.6 million reads per sample on average were obtained from naive, central memory and regulatory T cell samples. Produced via immunoSEQ multiplex PCR; TCRdb's table is partial and in-frame only. Of 300,000 to 400,000 clones listed, about 13% are singletons. This sequence joins TRBV7-3 and TRBJ2-2; D uncertain. The sequence derives from a woman younger than 30 with type 1 diabetes. The sample was naive CD4+ T cells from blood. CDR3: CASSPFGAGELFF. The DNA for the CDR3 is TGTGCCAGCAGTCCTTTTGGAGCCGGGGAGCTGTTTTTT.